This T cell receptor (beta chain) was observed in a study of beta chain features in type 1 diabetes. A note on this clone: The antigen is undetermined.

Overall study results and limits: TCRB CDR3s were moderately but significantly shorter in Type 1 diabetes patients in all four CD4+ subsets.

Expressed TCRB transcripts were sequenced, since all the RNA that had been isolated was reverse transcribed. The protocol was immunoSEQ multiplex PCR, while the TCRdb copy is restricted to in-frame clones and leaves out a portion. The sample includes under 350,000 clones, less than 30% of them seen just once. Sequencing was carried out using naive CD4+ T cells from blood. The receptor's source is a woman aged 25 to 39 with type 1 diabetes.

The DNA for the CDR3 is TGTGCCACCAGCAGGTTGGGGGGGGCGAACACCGGGGAGCTGTTTTTT. Its protein product is CATSRLGGANTGELFF. The chain employs TRBV15 and TRBJ2-2; 7 nucleotides align to TRBD2. V shed 3 bases and J 0 bases; nucleotides not matched to a gene: 4. This CDR3 is built from 16 residues. From germline, CDR1 is LNHNV and CDR2 YYDKDF (reference sequence).